This entry describes one T cell receptor (beta chain). Its cognate antigen is unknown. The data stem from a study of CXCR3-negative and CXCR3-positive naive CD8 T cells. Study-wide results and caveats: The study found that naive CXCR3-negative and CXCR3-positive cells shared TRBV-TRBJ usage, while memory cells differed. The naive subsets expressed comparable surface CD5, and the authors inferred TCR strength from TRB CDR3 properties. Greater hydrophobicity was found in TRB CDR3s of CXCR3-positive naive cells than of CXCR3-negative naive cells.

With UMI labels, 5' RACE was used to prepare the TRB cDNA libraries. TCRdb processed the 5' RACE reads again and assigns one entry to each CDR3 protein, with no DNA. The sample shows about 110,000 distinct CDR3 sequences, and more than 0.3% sits with its ten largest clones. This CDR3 region has 17 residues. The germline V gene has CDR1 MRHNA and CDR2 SNTAGT. The V gene is TRBV6-4, the J gene TRBJ2-1; the TCRdb call, TRBD2, lacks DNA for checking. The clonotype originates from a human donor in good health. Some clones in this sample may be carry-over from other donors' samples. The sequencing sample was made of naive CXCR3+ CD8+ T cells from blood. Subset given: CD45RO-CCR7+CD27+CD95- naive CD8+ T cells expressing CXCR3 (TNR3+). The CDR3 here is CASSPLWREVPYNEQFF.